The next 21 T cell receptor beta chains were all read from a single sample in a study of blood T cell repertoires in COVID-19. The data were produced by immunoSEQ multiplex PCR, yet TCRdb's version contains in-frame clones alone and is incomplete. The sample comprises 70,000 to 80,000 clones, around 90% of which are singletons, and roughly 7% rests with the top ten. The specimen was peripheral blood. These receptors all come from a woman aged 45-65 years with acute or convalescent COVID-19.

J is TRBJ1-5 and V is TRBV6-2 or TRBV6-3; 7 bases fit TRBD1. CDR1 and CDR2 from the germline V gene are MNHEY and SVGEGT. This CDR3 contains 15 residues. After removal of 2 bases from V and 0 bases from J, the junction contained 1 base not matched to a gene. CDR3 sequence: CASSYAGGSNQPQHF. The CDR3 bases are TGTGCCAGCAGTTACGCAGGGGGTAGCAATCAGCCCCAGCATTTT.

The chain recombines TRBV7-9 with TRBJ1-3; TRBD1 matches at 9 bases. Germline V lookup: CDR1 SEHNR, CDR2 FQNEAQ (reference sequence). The V gene end was trimmed by 1 base and the J gene end by 3 bases; junction bases not matched to a gene: 7. The CDR3 covers 17 residues. The CDR3 sequence is CASSLGLGDRDGNTIYF. For the CDR3, the DNA is TGTGCCAGCAGCTTAGGCTTGGGGGACAGGGATGGAAACACCATATATTTT. The full variable domain, rest sourced from reference TRBV7-9 and TRBJ1-3, is DTGVSQNPRHKITKRGQNVTFRCDPISEHNRLYWYRQTLGQGPEFLTYFQNEAQLEKSRLLSDRFSAERPKGSFSTLEIQRTEQGDSAMYLCASSLGLGDRDGNTIYFGEGSWLTVV.

The rearrangement links TRBV5-1 to TRBJ2-7; 12 nucleotides match TRBD2. Germline V gene lookup returns CDR1 SGHRS and CDR2 YFSETQ. The CDR3 contains 17 residues. V shed 0 bases and J 5 bases; nucleotides not matched to a gene: 9. CDR3 sequence: CASSLEGTSGGLDEQYF. The CDR3 bases are TGCGCCAGCAGCTTGGAGGGCACTAGCGGGGGGCTCGACGAGCAGTACTTC.

This chain uses TRBV5-4 with TRBJ1-1; TRBD1 matches 7 bases. Unmatched junction bases numbered 8, after V lost 4 bases and J lost 5 bases. Per the germline V gene, CDR1 is SGHNT and CDR2 is YYREEE (reference sequence). This CDR3 is 14 amino acids long. CDR3 sequence (DNA): TGTGCCAGCAGCAAAACGGGACAGTGGACTGAAGCTTTCTTT. This translates into CASSKTGQWTEAFF.

A few counts support this clone. The chain combines TRBV7-2 with TRBJ1-5; D remains ambiguous. CDR1 and CDR2 (germline): SGHTA, FQGNSA. V was clipped by 4 bases and J by 1 base, with 5 bases between them. CDR3 length: 13 residues. The CDR3 is CASSSSSNQPQHF. CDR3 DNA: TGTGCCAGCAGCTCGTCCAGCAATCAGCCCCAGCATTTT.

The chain employs TRBV7-2 and TRBJ1-2, with D perhaps matching TRBD1 (6 bases). Per the germline V gene, CDR1 is SGHTA and CDR2 is FQGNSA. The CDR3 consists of 13 residues. V lost 1 base and J lost 8, with 11 bases in between. The CDR3 bases are TGTGCCAGCAGCTTAGACAGGGTACGAGGCTACACCTTC. It translates to CASSLDRVRGYTF.

V is TRBV6-5 and J is TRBJ2-1; 13 bases match TRBD2. The CDR3 extends over 14 amino acids. With 8 bases clipped from V and 9 bases from J, the junction kept 7 bases outside the gene matches. The germline V gene encodes CDR1 MNHEY and CDR2 SVGAGI. The CDR3 DNA sequence: TGTGCCAGCTGCAGGACTAGCGGGGGTGGTGAGCAGTTCTTC. Translation gives CASCRTSGGGEQFF.

The CDR3 DNA reads as TGTGCCAGCAGCTTAGCACAGGCGACACCCCTCCACTTT. It encodes CASSLAQATPLHF. The chain is built from TRBV11-2 and TRBJ1-6, with D perhaps TRBD1 (5 bases). CDR1 SGHAT and CDR2 FQNNGV come from the germline V gene. Trimming shortened V by 1 base and J by 11 bases, and 9 bases separated the two germline ends. This CDR3 spans 13 amino acids.

This clone was seen just once. The V gene is TRBV7-9, the J gene TRBJ1-1; a possible D gene is TRBD1 (6 bases). CDR1 SEHNR and CDR2 FQNEAQ come from the germline V gene (reference sequence). The CDR3 has 15 amino acids. V was clipped by 1 base and J by 2 bases, with 11 bases between them. This CDR3 is CASSLVGGVNTEAFF. The CDR3 DNA reads as TGTGCCAGCAGCTTAGTAGGGGGAGTTAACACTGAAGCTTTCTTT.

This clone was found a few times. V usage is TRBV19 and J usage is TRBJ1-2; 7 nucleotides line up with TRBD1. The J segment lost 2 bases and the V segment lost 7 bases, leaving 10 bases of the junction unmatched. The germline gives CDR1 LNHDA, CDR2 SQIVND (reference sequence). The CDR3 has 15 amino acids. For the CDR3, the DNA is TGTGCCAGTACTGCAGACAGGGAAGTGAACTATGGCTACACCTTC. Translated, it gives CASTADREVNYGYTF. Variable domain in full (rest from reference TRBV19 and TRBJ1-2): DGGITQSPKYLFRKEGQNVTLSCEQNLNHDAMYWYRQDPGQGLRLIYYSQIVNDFQKGDIAEGYSVSREKKESFPLTVTSAQKNPTAFYLCASTADREVNYGYTFGSGTRLTVV.

This rearrangement joins TRBV3-1 (or the pseudogene TRBV3-2) to TRBJ1-1; D is undetermined. V shed 4 bases and J shed 2 bases, with 11 bases lying between them. The CDR3 runs 14 residues. Germline-derived CDR1 and CDR2 are LGHDT and YNNKEL (reference sequence). The CDR3 sequence: CASSLTGTNTEAFF. CDR3 coding DNA: TGTGCCAGCAGCCTAACCGGTACCAACACTGAAGCTTTCTTT.

V and J are TRBV27 and TRBJ2-1, with TRBD1 matching 8 bases. The J segment lost 6 bases and the V segment lost 1 base, leaving 11 bases of the junction unmatched. This CDR3 is 17 amino acids long. Germline V gene data show CDR1 as MNHEY and CDR2 as SMNVEV (reference sequence). The CDR3 nucleotides are TGTGCCAGCAGTTTATTGTCTGCAGGGGGCCCTGGCAATGAGCAGTTCTTC. Residues: CASSLLSAGGPGNEQFF.

The rearrangement joins TRBV3-1 (or the pseudogene TRBV3-2) to TRBJ1-3; no definite D call. Between the trimmed V and J ends, which lost 0 bases and 0 bases, there was a span of 6 bases. The CDR3 contains 15 residues. CDR1 and CDR2 from the germline V gene are LGHDT and YNNKEL (reference sequence). This chain's CDR3 is CASSQDRSSGNTIYF. In DNA form, the CDR3 reads TGTGCCAGCAGCCAAGATAGGAGCTCTGGAAACACCATATATTTT.

This sequence joins TRBV4-2 and TRBJ2-5; weak D call: TRBD2 (6 bases). The ends were cut back, 1 base at V and 1 base at J, with 13 bases in the middle. This CDR3 is built from 16 residues. Germline assignment: CDR1 LGHNA and CDR2 YNFKEQ. The CDR3 loop is CASSQGIMGGQETQYF. CDR3 sequence (DNA): TGTGCCAGCAGCCAAGGGATCATGGGGGGCCAAGAGACCCAGTACTTC.

DNA of the CDR3: TGCGCCAGCAGCTTGGGGGGGCCCCTCTATGGCTACACCTTC. This codes for CASSLGGPLYGYTF. V is TRBV5-1 and J is TRBJ1-2, with D perhaps matching TRBD1 (6 bases). The germline V gene encodes CDR1 SGHRS and CDR2 YFSETQ. The CDR3 contains 14 residues. V was trimmed by 0 bases and J by 4 bases, leaving 10 bases between them.

V is TRBV29-1 and J is TRBJ1-5; TRBD1 aligns across 7 bases. V shed 4 bases and J 1 base; nucleotides not matched to a gene: 4. The CDR3 contains 14 residues. Germline V lookup: CDR1 SQVTM, CDR2 ANQGSEA. The CDR3 region is CSVGQGTSNQPQHF. In DNA form, the CDR3 reads TGCAGCGTTGGACAGGGAACCAGCAATCAGCCCCAGCATTTT.

The chain links TRBV20-1 to TRBJ2-5, with D perhaps TRBD1 (6 bases). The CDR3 length is 11 residues. The V gene lost 6 bases and the J gene lost 7 bases, with 12 bases spanning the gap. The germline V gene encodes CDR1 DFQATT and CDR2 SNEGSKA (reference sequence). The chain's CDR3 is CSARGSGTQYF. CDR3 in DNA: TGCAGTGCCAGGGGTTCGGGGACCCAGTACTTC.

V is TRBV19 and J is TRBJ2-2; D remains ambiguous. Trimming removed 7 bases from V and 2 bases from J, with 20 bases in between. The germline V gene has CDR1 LNHDA and CDR2 SQIVND (reference sequence). This CDR3 comprises 17 residues. CDR3 sequence reads: CASTSQIGTLNTGELFF. CDR3 DNA sequence: TGTGCCAGTACCTCACAGATCGGAACCCTAAACACCGGGGAGCTGTTTTTT.

The rearrangement links TRBV4-2 to TRBJ1-1, with D perhaps TRBD1 (5 bases). Germline V gene sequence: CDR1 LGHNA, CDR2 YNFKEQ. This CDR3 region has 13 residues. With 4 bases removed from V and 6 bases from J, the gap between germline ends came to 12 bases. CDR3 loop: CASSPSWGAEAFF. In DNA, the CDR3 is TGTGCCAGCAGCCCGTCGTGGGGGGCTGAAGCTTTCTTT.

The genes are TRBV6-5 and TRBJ1-6, with D uncertain. This CDR3 is 13 amino acids long. Trimming took 6 bases from V and 9 from J, leaving 12 bases between them. The germline CDR1 and CDR2 sequences are MNHEY and SVGAGI. The CDR3 nucleotides read TGTGCCAGCAGACCGACACCCTTTTCACCCCTCCACTTT. Translating gives CASRPTPFSPLHF.

Written as DNA, the CDR3 is TGTGCCAGCAGCTTAGGGCGGACAACGAACACCGGGGAGCTGTTTTTT. Translation: CASSLGRTTNTGELFF. The gene calls are TRBV7-2 and TRBJ2-2, with D perhaps TRBD1 (5 bases). From germline, CDR1 is SGHTA and CDR2 FQGNSA. V shed 1 base and J shed 0 bases, with 9 bases lying between them. There are 16 residues in the CDR3.